Listed here is a single TCR beta chain. What it binds is unknown. Profiling relied on immunoSEQ multiplex PCR, and the TCRdb table lists in-frame clones only, not all of them. The table has fewer than 35,000 clones, 94% seen once. Germline CDR1 is SEHNR and CDR2 is FQNEAQ (reference sequence). The CDR3 is 15 residues long. V lost 0 bases and J 5 bases, leaving 13 bases between the germline ends. The data stem from a study of T cells in localized non-small cell lung cancer. Study results and limitations: Uninvolved adjacent lung had higher T cell clonality than tumor and all other tissues.

The starting material was peripheral blood, obtained before any cancer treatment. This receptor was obtained from a woman between 40 and 69 years old with stage I lung adenocarcinoma. The chain links TRBV7-9 to TRBJ1-1, with a possible D match to TRBD1 (6 bases). The CDR3 loop is CASSLALGGLTEAFF. The CDR3 nucleotides read TGTGCCAGCAGCTTAGCGCTTGGGGGGCTTACTGAAGCTTTCTTT.